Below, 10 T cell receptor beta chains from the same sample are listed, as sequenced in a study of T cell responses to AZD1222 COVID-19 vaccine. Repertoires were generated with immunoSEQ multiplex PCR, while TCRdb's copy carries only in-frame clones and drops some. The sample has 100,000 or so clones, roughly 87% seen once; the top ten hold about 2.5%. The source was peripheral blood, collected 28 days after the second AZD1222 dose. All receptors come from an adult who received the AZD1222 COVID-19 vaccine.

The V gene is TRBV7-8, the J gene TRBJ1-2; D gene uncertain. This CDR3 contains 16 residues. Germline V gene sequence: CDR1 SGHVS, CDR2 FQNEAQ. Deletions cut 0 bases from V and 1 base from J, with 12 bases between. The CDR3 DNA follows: TGTGCCAGCAGCTTAGCGATCGGAGTACGTAACTATGGCTACACCTTC. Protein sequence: CASSLAIGVRNYGYTF.

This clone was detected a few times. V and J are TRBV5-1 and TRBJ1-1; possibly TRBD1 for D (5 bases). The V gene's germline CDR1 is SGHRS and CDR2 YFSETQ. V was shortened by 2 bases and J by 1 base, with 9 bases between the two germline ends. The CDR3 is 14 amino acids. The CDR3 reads CASSFPGRNTEAFF. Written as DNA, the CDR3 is TGCGCCAGCAGCTTCCCAGGGAGGAACACTGAAGCTTTCTTT.

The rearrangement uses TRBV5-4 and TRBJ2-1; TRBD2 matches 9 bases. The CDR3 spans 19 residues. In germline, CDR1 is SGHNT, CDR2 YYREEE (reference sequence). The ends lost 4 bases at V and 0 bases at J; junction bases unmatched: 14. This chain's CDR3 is CASSLAASGISSSYNEQFF. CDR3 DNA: TGTGCCAGCAGCCTCGCGGCTAGCGGGATATCGAGCTCCTACAATGAGCAGTTCTTC.

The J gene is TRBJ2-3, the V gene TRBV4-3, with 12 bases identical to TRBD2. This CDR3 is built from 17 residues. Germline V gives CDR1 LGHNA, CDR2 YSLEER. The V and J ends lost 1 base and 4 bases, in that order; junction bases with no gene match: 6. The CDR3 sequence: CASSQGLAGVGADTQYF. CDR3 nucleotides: TGCGCCAGCAGCCAAGGACTAGCGGGAGTGGGCGCAGATACGCAGTATTTT.

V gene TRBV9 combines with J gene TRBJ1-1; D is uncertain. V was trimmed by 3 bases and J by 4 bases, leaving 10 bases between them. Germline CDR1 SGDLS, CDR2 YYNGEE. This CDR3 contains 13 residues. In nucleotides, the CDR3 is TGTGCCAGCAGCGCCACGGGTATCACTGAAGCTTTCTTT. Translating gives CASSATGITEAFF.

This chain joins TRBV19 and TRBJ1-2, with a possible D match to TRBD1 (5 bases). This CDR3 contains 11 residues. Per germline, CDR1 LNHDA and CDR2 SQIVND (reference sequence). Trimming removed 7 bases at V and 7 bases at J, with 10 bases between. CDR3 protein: CASNGGFGYTF. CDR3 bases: TGTGCCAGTAACGGGGGGTTTGGCTACACCTTC.

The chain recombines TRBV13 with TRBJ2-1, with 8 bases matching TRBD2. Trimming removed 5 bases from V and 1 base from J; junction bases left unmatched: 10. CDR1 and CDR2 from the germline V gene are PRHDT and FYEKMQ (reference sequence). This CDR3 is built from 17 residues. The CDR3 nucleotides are TGTGCCAGCAGCCAGACTAGCGCAGACTGGTCCTACAATGAGCAGTTCTTC. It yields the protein CASSQTSADWSYNEQFF.

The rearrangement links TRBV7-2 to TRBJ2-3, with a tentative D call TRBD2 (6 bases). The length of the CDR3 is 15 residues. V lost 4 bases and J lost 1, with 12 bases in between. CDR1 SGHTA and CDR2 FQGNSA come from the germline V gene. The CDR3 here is CASSWRGGGTDTQYF. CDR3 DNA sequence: TGTGCCAGCAGCTGGAGGGGTGGAGGCACAGATACGCAGTATTTT. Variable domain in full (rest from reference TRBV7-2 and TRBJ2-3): GAGVSQSPSNKVTEKGKDVELRCDPISGHTALYWYRQSLGQGLEFLIYFQGNSAPDKSGLPSDRFSAERTGGSVSTLTIQRTQQEDSAVYLCASSWRGGGTDTQYFGPGTRLTVL.

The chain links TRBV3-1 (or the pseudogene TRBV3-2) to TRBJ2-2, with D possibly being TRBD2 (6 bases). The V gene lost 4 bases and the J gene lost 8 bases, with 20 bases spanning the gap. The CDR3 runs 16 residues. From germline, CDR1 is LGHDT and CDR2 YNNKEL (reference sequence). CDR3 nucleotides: TGTGCCAGCAGCCCTTCCGGGACTCCCGTTGAGGGGGAGCTGTTTTTT. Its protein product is CASSPSGTPVEGELFF.

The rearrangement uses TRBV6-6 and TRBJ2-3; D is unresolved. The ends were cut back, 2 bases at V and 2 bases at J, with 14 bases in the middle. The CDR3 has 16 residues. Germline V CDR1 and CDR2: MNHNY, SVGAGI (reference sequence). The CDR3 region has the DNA TGTGCCAGCAGTTACACCTTACGGCCGGACACAGATACGCAGTATTTT. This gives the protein CASSYTLRPDTDTQYF.